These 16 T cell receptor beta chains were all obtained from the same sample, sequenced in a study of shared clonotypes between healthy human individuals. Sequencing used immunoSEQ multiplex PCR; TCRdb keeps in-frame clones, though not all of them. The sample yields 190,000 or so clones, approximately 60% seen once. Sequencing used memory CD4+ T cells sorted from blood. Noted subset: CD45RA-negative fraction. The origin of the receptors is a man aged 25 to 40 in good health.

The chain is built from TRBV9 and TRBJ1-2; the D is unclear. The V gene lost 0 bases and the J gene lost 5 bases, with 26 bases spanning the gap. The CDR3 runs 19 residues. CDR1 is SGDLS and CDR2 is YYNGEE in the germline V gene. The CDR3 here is CASSVAYTWRNHRSYGYTF. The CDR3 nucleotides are TGTGCCAGCAGCGTAGCCTATACTTGGAGGAATCACCGCTCTTATGGCTACACCTTC.

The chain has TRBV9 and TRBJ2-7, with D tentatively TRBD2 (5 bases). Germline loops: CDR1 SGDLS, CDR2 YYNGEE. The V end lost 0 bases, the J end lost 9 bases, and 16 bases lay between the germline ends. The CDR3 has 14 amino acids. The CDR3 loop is CASSVGVGGGPQYF. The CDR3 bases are TGTGCCAGCAGCGTAGGGGTCGGCGGAGGCCCGCAGTACTTC.

For the CDR3, the DNA is TGTGCCAGCAGTGTCGGGACCGCGTTTCAAGAGACCCAGTACTTC. Encoded protein: CASSVGTAFQETQYF. The rearrangement uses TRBV25-1 and TRBJ2-5; perhaps D is TRBD1 or TRBD2 (5 bases each). V was clipped by 4 bases and J by 2 bases, with 14 bases between them. CDR3 length: 15 residues. Germline-derived CDR1 and CDR2 are MGHDK and SYGVNS.

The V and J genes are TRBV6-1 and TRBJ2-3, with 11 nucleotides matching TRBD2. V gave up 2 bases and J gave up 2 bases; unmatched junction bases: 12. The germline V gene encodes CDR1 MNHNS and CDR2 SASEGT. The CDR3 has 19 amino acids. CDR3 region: CASSESQWGTSGSTDTQYF. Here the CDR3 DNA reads TGTGCCAGCAGTGAAAGTCAGTGGGGGACTAGCGGTTCCACAGATACGCAGTATTTT.

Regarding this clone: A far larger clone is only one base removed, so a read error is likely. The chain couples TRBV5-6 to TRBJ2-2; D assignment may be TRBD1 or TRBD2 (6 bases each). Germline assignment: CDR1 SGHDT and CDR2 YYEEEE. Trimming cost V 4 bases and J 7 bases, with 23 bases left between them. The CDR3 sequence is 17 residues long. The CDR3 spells CASSPISRPGAGGELFF. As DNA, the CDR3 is TGTGCCAGCAGCCCAATATCCCGACCGGGGGCCGGCGGGGAGCTGTTTTTT.

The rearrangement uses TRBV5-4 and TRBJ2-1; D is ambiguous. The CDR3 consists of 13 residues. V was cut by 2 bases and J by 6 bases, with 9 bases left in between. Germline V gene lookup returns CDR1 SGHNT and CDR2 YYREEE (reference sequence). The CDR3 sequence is CASSLSDTNEQFF. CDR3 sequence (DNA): TGTGCCAGCAGCTTATCCGATACCAATGAGCAGTTCTTC.

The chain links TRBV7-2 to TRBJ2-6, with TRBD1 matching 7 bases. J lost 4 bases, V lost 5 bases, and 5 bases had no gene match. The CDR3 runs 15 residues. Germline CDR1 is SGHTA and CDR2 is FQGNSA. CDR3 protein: CASSRRGLGANVLTF. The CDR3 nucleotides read TGTGCCAGCAGCCGCAGGGGGTTGGGGGCCAACGTCCTGACTTTC.

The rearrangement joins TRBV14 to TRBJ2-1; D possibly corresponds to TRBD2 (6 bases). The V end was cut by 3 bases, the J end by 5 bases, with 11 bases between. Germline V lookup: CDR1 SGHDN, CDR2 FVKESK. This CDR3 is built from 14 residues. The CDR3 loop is CASSHSGRNNEQFF. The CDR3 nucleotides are TGTGCCAGCAGCCATAGCGGCCGAAACAATGAGCAGTTCTTC.

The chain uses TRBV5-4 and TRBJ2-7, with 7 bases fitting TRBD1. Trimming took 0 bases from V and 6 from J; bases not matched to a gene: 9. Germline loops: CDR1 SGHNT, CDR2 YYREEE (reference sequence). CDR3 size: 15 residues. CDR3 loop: CASSLGTGFAREQYF. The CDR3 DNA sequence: TGTGCCAGCAGCTTGGGGACAGGTTTTGCTCGCGAGCAGTACTTC.

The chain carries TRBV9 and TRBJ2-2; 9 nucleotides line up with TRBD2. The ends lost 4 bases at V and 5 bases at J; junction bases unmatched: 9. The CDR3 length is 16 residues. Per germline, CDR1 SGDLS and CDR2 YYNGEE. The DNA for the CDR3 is TGTGCCAGCAGCCCCCGGACTAGCGAGTATACCGGGGAGCTGTTTTTT. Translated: CASSPRTSEYTGELFF. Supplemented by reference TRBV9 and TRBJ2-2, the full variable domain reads DSGVTQTPKHLITATGQRVTLRCSPRSGDLSVYWYQQSLDQGLQFLIQYYNGEERAKGNILERFSAQQFPDLHSELNLSSLELGDSALYFCASSPRTSEYTGELFFGEGSRLTVL.

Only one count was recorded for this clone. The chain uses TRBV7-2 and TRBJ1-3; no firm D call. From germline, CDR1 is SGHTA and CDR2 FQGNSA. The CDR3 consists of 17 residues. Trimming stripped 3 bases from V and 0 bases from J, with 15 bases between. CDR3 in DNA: TGTGCCAGCAGCTTGGGGTCCGGCGGGCCCTCTGGAAACACCATATATTTT. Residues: CASSLGSGGPSGNTIYF.

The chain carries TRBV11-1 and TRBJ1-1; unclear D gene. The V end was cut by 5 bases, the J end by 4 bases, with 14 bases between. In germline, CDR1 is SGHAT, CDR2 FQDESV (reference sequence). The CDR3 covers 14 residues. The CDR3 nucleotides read TGTGCCAGCAGCGAGATGGAGTGGGGCACTGAAGCTTTCTTT. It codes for CASSEMEWGTEAFF. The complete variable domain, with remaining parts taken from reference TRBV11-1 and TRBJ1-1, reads EAEVAQSPRYKITEKSQAVAFWCDPISGHATLYWYRQILGQGPELLVQFQDESVVDDSQLPKDRFSAERLKGVDSTLKIQPAELGDSAMYLCASSEMEWGTEAFFGQGTRLTVV.

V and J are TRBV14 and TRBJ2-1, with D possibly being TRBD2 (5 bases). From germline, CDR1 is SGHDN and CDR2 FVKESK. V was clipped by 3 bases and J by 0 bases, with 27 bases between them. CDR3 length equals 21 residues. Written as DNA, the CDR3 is TGTGCCAGCAGCCAGGCTTCTGCGACTAAACAGTTGAAGAGCTCCTACAATGAGCAGTTCTTC. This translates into CASSQASATKQLKSSYNEQFF.

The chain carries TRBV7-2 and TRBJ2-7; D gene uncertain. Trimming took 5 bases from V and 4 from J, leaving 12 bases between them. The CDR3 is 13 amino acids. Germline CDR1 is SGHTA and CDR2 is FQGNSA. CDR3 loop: CASSPAWDYEQYF. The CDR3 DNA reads TGTGCCAGCAGCCCTGCTTGGGATTACGAGCAGTACTTC.

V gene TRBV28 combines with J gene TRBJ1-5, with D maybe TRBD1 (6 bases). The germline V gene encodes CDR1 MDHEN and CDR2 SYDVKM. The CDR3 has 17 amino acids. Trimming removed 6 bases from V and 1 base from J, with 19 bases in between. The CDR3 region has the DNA TGTGCCAGCAGCCGACGAGGGCCAGGGGCGAGCAATCAGCCCCAGCATTTT. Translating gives CASSRRGPGASNQPQHF.

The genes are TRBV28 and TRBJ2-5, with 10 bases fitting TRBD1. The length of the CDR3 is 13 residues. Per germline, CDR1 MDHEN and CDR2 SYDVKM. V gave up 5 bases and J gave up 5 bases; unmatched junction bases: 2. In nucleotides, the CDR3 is TGTGCCAGCAGTCCGGACAGGGGGGAGACCCAGTACTTC. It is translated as CASSPDRGETQYF. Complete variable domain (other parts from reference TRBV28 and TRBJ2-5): DVKVTQSSRYLVKRTGEKVFLECVQDMDHENMFWYRQDPGLGLRLIYFSYDVKMKEKGDIPEGYSVSREKKERFSLILESASTNQTSMYLCASSPDRGETQYFGPGTRLLVL.